This TCR beta chain was recorded in a study of radiotherapy plus CTLA-4 blockade in lung cancer. The CDR3 is 15 residues long. CDR1 and CDR2 from the germline V gene are LGHNT and FRNRAP. V trimming: 2 bases; J trimming: 5 bases; junction bases outside the gene matches: 8. This clone was observed once. This table comes from immunoSEQ multiplex PCR, and its TCRdb copy is limited to in-frame clones, with some not included. The data hold approximately 47,000 clones, with more than 60% observed a single time. Patients with chemo-refractory metastatic non-small-cell lung cancer received focal radiation plus CTLA-4 blockade with ipilimumab.

This rearrangement joins TRBV12-5 to TRBJ1-2, with 7 bases identical to TRBD1. The clonotype was recovered from a human donor with non-small cell lung cancer who had a partial response to radiotherapy plus ipilimumab. Here the sequenced sample was peripheral blood, taken from a patient treated with radiotherapy plus ipilimumab. The CDR3 is CASGLMDRLNYGYTF. The CDR3 nucleotides are TGTGCTAGTGGTTTGATGGACAGGCTAAATTATGGCTACACCTTC.